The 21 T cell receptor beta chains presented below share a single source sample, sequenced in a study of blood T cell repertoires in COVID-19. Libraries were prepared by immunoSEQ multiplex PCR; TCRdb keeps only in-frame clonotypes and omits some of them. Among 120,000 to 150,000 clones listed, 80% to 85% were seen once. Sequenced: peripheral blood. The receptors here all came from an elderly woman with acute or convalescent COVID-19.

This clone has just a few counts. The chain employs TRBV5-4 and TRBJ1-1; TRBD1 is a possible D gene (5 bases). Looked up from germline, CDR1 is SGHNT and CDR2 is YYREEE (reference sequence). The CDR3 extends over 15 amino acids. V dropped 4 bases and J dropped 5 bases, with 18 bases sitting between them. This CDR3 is CASSPTATRKTEAFF. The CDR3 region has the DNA TGTGCCAGCAGCCCGACAGCCACCAGGAAAACTGAAGCTTTCTTT.

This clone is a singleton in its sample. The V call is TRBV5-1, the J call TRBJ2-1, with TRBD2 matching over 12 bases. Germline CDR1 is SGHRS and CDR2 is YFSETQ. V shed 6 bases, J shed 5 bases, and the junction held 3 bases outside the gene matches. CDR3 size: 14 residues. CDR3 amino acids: CASKTSGSHNEQFF. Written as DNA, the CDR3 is TGCGCCAGCAAGACTAGCGGGAGCCACAATGAGCAGTTCTTC.

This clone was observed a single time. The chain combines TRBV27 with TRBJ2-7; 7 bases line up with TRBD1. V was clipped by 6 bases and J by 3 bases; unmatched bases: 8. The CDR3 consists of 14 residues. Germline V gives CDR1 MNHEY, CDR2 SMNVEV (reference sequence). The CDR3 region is CASRRGQTHYEQYF. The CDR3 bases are TGTGCCAGCAGGAGGGGACAGACTCACTACGAGCAGTACTTC.

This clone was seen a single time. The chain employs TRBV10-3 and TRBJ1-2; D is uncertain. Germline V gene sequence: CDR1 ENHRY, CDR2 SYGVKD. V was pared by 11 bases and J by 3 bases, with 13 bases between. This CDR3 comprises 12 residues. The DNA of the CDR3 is TGTGCCGTGCGCGGGGATTACTATGGCTACACCTTC. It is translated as CAVRGDYYGYTF.

For the CDR3, the DNA is TGCGCCAGCAGCTTGGTCGGGATTTCTATGGCTTTCTTT. Amino acid sequence: CASSLVGISMAFF. The V call is TRBV5-1, the J call TRBJ1-1, with D hard to call. Germline-derived CDR1 and CDR2 are SGHRS and YFSETQ. This CDR3 comprises 13 residues. V was trimmed by 0 bases and J by 11 bases, leaving 14 bases between them.

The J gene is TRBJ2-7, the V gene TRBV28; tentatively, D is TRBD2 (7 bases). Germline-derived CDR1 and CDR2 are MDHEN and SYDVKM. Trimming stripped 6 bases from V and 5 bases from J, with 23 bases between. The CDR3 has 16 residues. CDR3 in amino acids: CASRTYQGGALNEQYF. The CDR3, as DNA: TGTGCCAGCAGAACTTATCAAGGGGGGGCGCTTAACGAGCAGTACTTC.

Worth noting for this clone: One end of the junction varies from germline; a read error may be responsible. In DNA form, the CDR3 reads TGCGCCAGCAGCTTGGACGGAGGGGCGGGGGGCCAACAGACCCAGTACTTC. Its translation is CASSLDGGAGGQQTQYF. This rearrangement joins TRBV5-1 to TRBJ2-5; 8 nucleotides align to TRBD2. Germline-derived CDR1 and CDR2 are SGHRS and YFSETQ. The CDR3 has 17 residues. Full variable domain (outside the CDR3, taken from reference TRBV5-1 and TRBJ2-5): KAGVTQTPRYLIKTRGQQVTLSCSPISGHRSVSWYQQTPGQGLQFLFEYFSETQRNKGNFPGRFSGRQFSNSRSEMNVSTLELGDSALYLCASSLDGGAGGQQTQYFGPGTRLLVL.

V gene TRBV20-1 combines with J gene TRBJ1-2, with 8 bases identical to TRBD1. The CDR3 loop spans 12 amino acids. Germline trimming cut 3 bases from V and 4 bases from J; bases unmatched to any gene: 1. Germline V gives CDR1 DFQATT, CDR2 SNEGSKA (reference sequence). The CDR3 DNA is TGCAGTGCTAGTACAGGGGGCTATGGCTACACCTTC. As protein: CSASTGGYGYTF.

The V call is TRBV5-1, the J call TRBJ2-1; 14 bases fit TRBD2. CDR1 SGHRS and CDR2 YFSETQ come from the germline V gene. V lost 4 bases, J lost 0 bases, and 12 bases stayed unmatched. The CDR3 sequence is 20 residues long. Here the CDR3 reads CASSLGLAGGKVSSYNEQFF. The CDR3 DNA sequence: TGCGCCAGCAGCCTAGGACTAGCGGGGGGAAAAGTGAGCTCCTACAATGAGCAGTTCTTC.

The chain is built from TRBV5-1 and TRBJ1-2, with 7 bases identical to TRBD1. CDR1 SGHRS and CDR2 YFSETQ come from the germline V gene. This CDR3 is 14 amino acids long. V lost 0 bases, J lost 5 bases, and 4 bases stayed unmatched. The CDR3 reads CASSLATGTYGYTF. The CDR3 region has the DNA TGCGCCAGCAGCTTGGCGACAGGGACTTATGGCTACACCTTC.

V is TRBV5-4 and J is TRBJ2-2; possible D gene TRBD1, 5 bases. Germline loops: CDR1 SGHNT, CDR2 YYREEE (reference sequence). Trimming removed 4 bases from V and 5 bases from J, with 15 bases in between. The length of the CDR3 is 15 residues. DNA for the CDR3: TGTGCCAGCAGCCTCGACAGCACTGGGACCGGGGAGCTGTTTTTT. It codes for CASSLDSTGTGELFF.

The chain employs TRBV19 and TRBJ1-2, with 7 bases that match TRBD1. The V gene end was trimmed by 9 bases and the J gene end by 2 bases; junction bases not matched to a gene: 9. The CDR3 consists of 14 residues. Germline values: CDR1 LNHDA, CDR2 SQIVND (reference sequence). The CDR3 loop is CASMVTQGNYGYTF. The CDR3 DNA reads TGTGCCAGCATGGTAACACAGGGGAACTATGGCTACACCTTC.

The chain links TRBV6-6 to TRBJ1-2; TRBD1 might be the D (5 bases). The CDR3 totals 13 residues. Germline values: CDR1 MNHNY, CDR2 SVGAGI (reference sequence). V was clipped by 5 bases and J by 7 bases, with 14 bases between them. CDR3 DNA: TGTGCCAGCAGTGCCAGCGGAGGGGCTGGCTACACCTTC. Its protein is CASSASGGAGYTF.

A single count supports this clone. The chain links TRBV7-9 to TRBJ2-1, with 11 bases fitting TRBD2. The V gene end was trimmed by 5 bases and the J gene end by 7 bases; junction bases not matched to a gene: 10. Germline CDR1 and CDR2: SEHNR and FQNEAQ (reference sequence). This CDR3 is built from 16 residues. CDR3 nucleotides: TGTGCCAGCAGCAACCTAGCGGGGGGTCTGAGGAATGAGCAGTTCTTC. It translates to CASSNLAGGLRNEQFF. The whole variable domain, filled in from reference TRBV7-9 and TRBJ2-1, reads DTGVSQNPRHKITKRGQNVTFRCDPISEHNRLYWYRQTLGQGPEFLTYFQNEAQLEKSRLLSDRFSAERPKGSFSTLEIQRTEQGDSAMYLCASSNLAGGLRNEQFFGPGTRLTVL.

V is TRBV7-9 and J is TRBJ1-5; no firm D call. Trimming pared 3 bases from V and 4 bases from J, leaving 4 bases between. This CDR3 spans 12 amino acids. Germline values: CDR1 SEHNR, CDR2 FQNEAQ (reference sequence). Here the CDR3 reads CASSFGNQPQHF. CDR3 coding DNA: TGTGCCAGCAGCTTCGGGAATCAGCCCCAGCATTTT.

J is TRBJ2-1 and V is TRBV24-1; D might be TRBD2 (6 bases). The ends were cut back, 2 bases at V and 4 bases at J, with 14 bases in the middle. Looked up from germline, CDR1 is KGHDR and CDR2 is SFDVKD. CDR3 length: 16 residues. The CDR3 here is CATSDWEVKGYNEQFF. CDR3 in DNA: TGTGCCACCAGTGATTGGGAGGTCAAGGGTTACAATGAGCAGTTCTTC.

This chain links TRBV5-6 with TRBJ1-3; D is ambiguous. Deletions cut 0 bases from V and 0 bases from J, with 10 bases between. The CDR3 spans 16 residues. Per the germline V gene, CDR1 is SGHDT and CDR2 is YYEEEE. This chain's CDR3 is CASSLGTALSGNTIYF. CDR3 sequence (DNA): TGTGCCAGCAGCTTGGGTACAGCCCTCTCTGGAAACACCATATATTTT.

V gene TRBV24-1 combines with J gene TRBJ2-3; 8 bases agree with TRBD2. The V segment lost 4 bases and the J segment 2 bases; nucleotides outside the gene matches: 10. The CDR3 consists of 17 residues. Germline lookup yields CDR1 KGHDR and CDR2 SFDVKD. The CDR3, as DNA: TGTGCCACCAGTGACCCACCGGGAGGGCGCTCCACAGATACGCAGTATTTT. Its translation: CATSDPPGGRSTDTQYF.

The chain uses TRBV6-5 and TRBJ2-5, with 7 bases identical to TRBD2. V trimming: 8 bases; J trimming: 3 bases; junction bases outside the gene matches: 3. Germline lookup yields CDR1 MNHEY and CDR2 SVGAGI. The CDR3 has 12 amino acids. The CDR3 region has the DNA TGTGCCAGCCGCGGGGGTAAAGAGACCCAGTACTTC. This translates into CASRGGKETQYF.

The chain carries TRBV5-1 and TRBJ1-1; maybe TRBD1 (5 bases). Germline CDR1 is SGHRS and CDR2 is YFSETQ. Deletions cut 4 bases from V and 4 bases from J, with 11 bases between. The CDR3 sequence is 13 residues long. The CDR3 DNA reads TGCGCCAGCAGCCATGCCAGGGCCACTGAAGCTTTCTTT. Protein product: CASSHARATEAFF.

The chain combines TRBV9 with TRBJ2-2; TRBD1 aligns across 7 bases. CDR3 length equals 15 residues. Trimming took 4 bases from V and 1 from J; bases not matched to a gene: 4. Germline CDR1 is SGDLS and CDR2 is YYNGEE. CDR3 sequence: CASSPRTGNTGELFF. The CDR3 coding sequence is TGTGCCAGCAGCCCCCGGACAGGGAACACCGGGGAGCTGTTTTTT. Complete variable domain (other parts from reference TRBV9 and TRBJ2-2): DSGVTQTPKHLITATGQRVTLRCSPRSGDLSVYWYQQSLDQGLQFLIQYYNGEERAKGNILERFSAQQFPDLHSELNLSSLELGDSALYFCASSPRTGNTGELFFGEGSRLTVL.